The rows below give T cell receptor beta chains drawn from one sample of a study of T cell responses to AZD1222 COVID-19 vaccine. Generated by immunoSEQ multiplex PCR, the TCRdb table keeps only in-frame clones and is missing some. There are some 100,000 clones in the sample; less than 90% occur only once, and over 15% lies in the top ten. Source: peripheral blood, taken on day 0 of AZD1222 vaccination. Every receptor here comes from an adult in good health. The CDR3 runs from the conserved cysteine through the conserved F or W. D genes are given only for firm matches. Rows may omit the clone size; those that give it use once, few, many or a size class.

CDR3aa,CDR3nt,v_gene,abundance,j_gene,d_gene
CASSLAPTENTEAFF,TGTGCCAGCAGCTTAGCGCCCACAGAGAACACTGAAGCTTTCTTT,TRBV7-6,NA,TRBJ1-1,NA
CASSNGGLAGGTGAYNEQFF,TGTGCCAGCAGCAACGGGGGACTAGCGGGAGGGACGGGGGCCTACAATGAGCAGTTCTTC,TRBV6-6,NA,TRBJ2-1,TRBD2
CASSFGDGPYEQYF,TGTGCCAGCAGTTTTGGGGACGGACCCTACGAGCAGTACTTC,TRBV6-5,NA,TRBJ2-7,NA
CASSLGTGELFF,TGTGCCAGCAGTTTAGGCACCGGGGAGCTGTTTTTT,TRBV27,NA,TRBJ2-2,NA
CASSPGLGGNEKLFF,TGTGCCAGCTCTCCTGGACTCGGCGGTAATGAAAAACTGTTTTTT,TRBV18,NA,TRBJ1-4,NA
CATSDSGSYEQYF,TGTGCCACCAGTGATTCCGGGTCCTACGAGCAGTACTTC,TRBV24-1,NA,TRBJ2-7,NA
CASSMQGAPGYGYTF,TGTGCCAGTAGTATGCAGGGGGCCCCCGGCTATGGCTACACCTTC,TRBV3-1/TRBV3-2,NA,TRBJ1-2,TRBD1
CASSVAEGGWTEAFF,TGTGCCAGCAGCGTAGCTGAGGGAGGGTGGACTGAAGCTTTCTTT,TRBV9,once,TRBJ1-1,NA
CASSLAPNTQYF,TGTGCCAGCAGCCTAGCCCCTAATACGCAGTATTTT,TRBV12-3/TRBV12-4,NA,TRBJ2-3,NA
CAISEGTGRGSNEQFF,TGTGCCATCAGTGAGGGGACAGGGCGGGGGAGCAATGAGCAGTTCTTC,TRBV10-3,NA,TRBJ2-1,TRBD1
CSASTDVGYTF,TGCAGTGCTTCAACAGATGTTGGCTACACCTTC,TRBV20-1,NA,TRBJ1-2,NA
CASSPRIGTGISYEQYF,TGTGCCAGCTCACCACGTATAGGGACAGGGATTTCCTACGAGCAGTACTTC,TRBV18,once,TRBJ2-7,TRBD1
CASSPDRNYGYTF,TGTGCCAGCAGTCCGGACAGAAACTATGGCTACACCTTC,TRBV28,NA,TRBJ1-2,NA
CASSFPQGISYEQYF,TGTGCCAGCAGCTTTCCTCAGGGGATTTCTTACGAGCAGTACTTC,TRBV7-9,NA,TRBJ2-7,NA